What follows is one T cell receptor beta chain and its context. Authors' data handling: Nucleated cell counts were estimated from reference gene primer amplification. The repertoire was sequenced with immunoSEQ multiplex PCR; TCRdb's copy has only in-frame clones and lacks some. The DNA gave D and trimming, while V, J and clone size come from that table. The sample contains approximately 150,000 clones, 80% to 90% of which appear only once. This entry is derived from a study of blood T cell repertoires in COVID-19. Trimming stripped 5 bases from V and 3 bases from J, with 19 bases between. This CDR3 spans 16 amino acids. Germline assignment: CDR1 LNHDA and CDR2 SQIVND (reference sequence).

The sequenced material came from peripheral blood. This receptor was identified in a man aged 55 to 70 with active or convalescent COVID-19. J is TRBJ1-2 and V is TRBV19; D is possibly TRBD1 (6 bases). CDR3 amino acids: CASSPWVGEGDYGYTF. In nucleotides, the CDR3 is TGTGCCAGTAGTCCATGGGTTGGGGAGGGGGACTATGGCTACACCTTC.